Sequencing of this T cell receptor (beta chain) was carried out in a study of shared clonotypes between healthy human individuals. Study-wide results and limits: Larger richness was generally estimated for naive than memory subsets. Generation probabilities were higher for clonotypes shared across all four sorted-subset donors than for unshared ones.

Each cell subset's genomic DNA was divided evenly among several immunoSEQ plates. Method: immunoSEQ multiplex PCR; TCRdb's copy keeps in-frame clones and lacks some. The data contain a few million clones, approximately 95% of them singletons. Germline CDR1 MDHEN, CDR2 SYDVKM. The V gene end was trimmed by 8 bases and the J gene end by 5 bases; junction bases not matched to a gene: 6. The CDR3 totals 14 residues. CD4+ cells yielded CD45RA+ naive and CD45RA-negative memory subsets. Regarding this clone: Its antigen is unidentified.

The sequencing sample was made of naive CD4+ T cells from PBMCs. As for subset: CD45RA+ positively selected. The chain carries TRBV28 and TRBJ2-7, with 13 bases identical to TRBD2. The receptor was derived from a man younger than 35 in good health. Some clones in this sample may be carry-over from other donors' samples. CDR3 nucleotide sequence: TGTGCCAGCCTAAGGACTAGCGGGAGCCACGAGCAGTACTTC. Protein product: CASLRTSGSHEQYF.